Below are 30 T cell receptor beta chains sequenced from a single sample in a study of chemoradiotherapy in HPV16-positive cancers. Assay: immunoSEQ multiplex PCR; the TCRdb copy retains only in-frame clones and omits some. The sample yields 9,500 or so clones, about three quarters seen once. The source material was tumor tissue, sampled from a patient who underwent chemoradiotherapy. These receptors originate from a human donor with HPV-associated anogenital cancer.

This chain joins TRBV5-8 and TRBJ2-5; the match to TRBD2 covers 8 bases. J was trimmed by 4 bases and V by 4 bases; bases with no gene match: 9. In germline, CDR1 is SGHTS, CDR2 YDEGEE. The CDR3 contains 15 residues. The CDR3 sequence: CASSRRGGILETQYF. As DNA, the CDR3 is TGTGCCAGCAGCCGCCGCGGGGGGATTTTAGAGACCCAGTACTTC.

The chain combines TRBV7-2 with TRBJ2-5, with 8 bases aligning to TRBD1. The CDR3 has 15 residues. Germline CDR1 SGHTA, CDR2 FQGNSA. V dropped 6 bases and J dropped 7; count of bases not matched to a gene: 13. CDR3 DNA sequence: TGTGCCAGCAGTCAGGGGCAGGGGGCTCGGGGGACCCAGTACTTC. Translated: CASSQGQGARGTQYF.

This chain links TRBV11-2 with TRBJ2-7, with 9 positions matching TRBD1. V lost 6 bases and J lost 2; bases outside the gene matches: 5. Germline CDR1 is SGHAT and CDR2 is FQNNGV. CDR3 length: 14 amino acids. CDR3 in amino acids: CASRQGQGPYEQYF. The CDR3 nucleotides read TGTGCCAGCAGGCAGGGACAGGGACCCTACGAGCAGTACTTC.

This clone was counted a few times. J is TRBJ1-2 and V is TRBV2; D uncertain. The V end lost 3 bases, the J end lost 1 base, and 0 bases lay between the germline ends. The CDR3 runs 11 residues. Per germline, CDR1 SNHLY and CDR2 FYNNEI. CDR3 amino acids: CASSDNYGYTF. CDR3 in DNA: TGTGCCAGCAGTGATAACTATGGCTACACCTTC.

This chain joins TRBV6-6 and TRBJ1-3; D is unresolved. V was shortened by 4 bases and J by 9 bases, with 22 bases between the two germline ends. Germline-derived CDR1 and CDR2 are MNHNY and SVGAGI (reference sequence). The CDR3 has 16 amino acids. CDR3 nucleotide sequence: TGTGCCAGCAGTTTACTCAGGACGGACCTTCCTACCACCATATATTTT. Protein: CASSLLRTDLPTTIYF.

CDR3 region: CASSQDGTGEGGYTF. For the CDR3, the DNA is TGCGCCAGCAGCCAAGATGGGACAGGGGAAGGTGGCTACACCTTC. V and J are TRBV4-1 and TRBJ1-2; 10 nucleotides agree with TRBD1. Germline trimming cut 0 bases from V and 7 bases from J; bases unmatched to any gene: 5. The V gene's germline CDR1 is MGHRA and CDR2 YSYEKL. This CDR3 contains 15 residues.

This clone was counted between two and nine times. The chain combines TRBV9 with TRBJ1-3; unclear D gene. The CDR3 totals 16 residues. V lost 0 bases and J lost 6, with 16 bases in between. The germline V gene has CDR1 SGDLS and CDR2 YYNGEE. Written as DNA, the CDR3 is TGTGCCAGCAGCGTAGAATCGTTGGGCAGTCCAAACACCATATATTTT. It yields the protein CASSVESLGSPNTIYF.

The chain combines TRBV18 with TRBJ1-1, with 7 bases matching TRBD1. The junction had 6 bases not matched to a gene; V was cut back by 4 bases and J by 1 base. In germline, CDR1 is KGHSH, CDR2 LQKENI. CDR3 length: 15 residues. The CDR3 loop reads CASSRQGGTNTEAFF. The CDR3, as DNA: TGTGCCAGCTCACGACAGGGTGGGACGAACACTGAAGCTTTCTTT.

V is TRBV19 and J is TRBJ1-5, with 8 bases matching TRBD1. This CDR3 spans 15 amino acids. Germline values: CDR1 LNHDA, CDR2 SQIVND (reference sequence). Germline trimming cut 5 bases from V and 3 bases from J; bases unmatched to any gene: 6. CDR3 sequence reads: CASSPRDRNNQPQHF. The CDR3, as DNA: TGTGCCAGTAGTCCCCGGGACAGGAACAATCAGCCCCAGCATTTT.

V is TRBV7-9 and J is TRBJ1-2, with D maybe TRBD1 (5 bases). CDR3 length: 15 amino acids. Looked up from germline, CDR1 is SEHNR and CDR2 is FQNEAQ (reference sequence). Trimming left V 5 bases short and J 8 bases short, with 21 bases between. The CDR3 sequence is CASSDTNRDQGGYTF. The CDR3 DNA follows: TGTGCCAGCAGCGACACAAACCGGGACCAAGGCGGCTACACCTTC. Full variable domain (outside the CDR3, taken from reference TRBV7-9 and TRBJ1-2): DTGVSQNPRHKITKRGQNVTFRCDPISEHNRLYWYRQTLGQGPEFLTYFQNEAQLEKSRLLSDRFSAERPKGSFSTLEIQRTEQGDSAMYLCASSDTNRDQGGYTFGSGTRLTVV.

This clone was found a few times. CDR3 sequence (DNA): TGTGCCATCAGTGCCACGGGACACCCCTACGAGCAGTACTTC. This gives the protein CAISATGHPYEQYF. The chain combines TRBV10-3 with TRBJ2-7, with a possible D match to TRBD1 (6 bases). Per the germline V gene, CDR1 is ENHRY and CDR2 is SYGVKD. With 4 bases removed from V and 2 bases from J, the gap between germline ends came to 12 bases. CDR3 length: 14 residues.

In DNA form, the CDR3 reads TGTGCCAGCAGTTTGGGAACAGGGGTCAGTTCACCCCTCCACTTT. It specifies CASSLGTGVSSPLHF. The chain carries TRBV27 and TRBJ1-6, with 7 positions matching TRBD1. The CDR3 is 15 amino acids. V lost 3 bases and J lost 9; bases outside the gene matches: 8. CDR1 MNHEY and CDR2 SMNVEV come from the germline V gene (reference sequence).

The V gene is TRBV27, the J gene TRBJ1-2; TRBD1 matches at 12 bases. Germline CDR1 MNHEY, CDR2 SMNVEV (reference sequence). With 9 bases clipped from V and 1 base from J, the junction kept 12 bases outside the gene matches. The CDR3 has 17 amino acids. CDR3 coding DNA: TGTGCCAGGGTGGGAGCGGGACAGGGGGCCAATAACTATGGCTACACCTTC. Protein: CARVGAGQGANNYGYTF.

The chain uses TRBV9 and TRBJ1-3, with D possibly being TRBD1 (5 bases). V dropped 3 bases and J dropped 0 bases, with 10 bases sitting between them. This CDR3 is built from 15 residues. Germline-derived CDR1 and CDR2 are SGDLS and YYNGEE. The CDR3 loop is CASSGAGLSGNTIYF. The CDR3 DNA follows: TGTGCCAGCAGCGGGGCAGGGCTCTCTGGAAACACCATATATTTT. Supplemented by reference TRBV9 and TRBJ1-3, the full variable domain reads DSGVTQTPKHLITATGQRVTLRCSPRSGDLSVYWYQQSLDQGLQFLIQYYNGEERAKGNILERFSAQQFPDLHSELNLSSLELGDSALYFCASSGAGLSGNTIYFGEGSWLTVV.

The CDR3 is CASSQTGYTEAFF. The CDR3, as DNA: TGTGCCAGCAGTCAAACAGGGTACACTGAAGCTTTCTTT. This chain links TRBV27 with TRBJ1-1, with a weak D call TRBD1 (6 bases). Deletions cut 5 bases from V and 3 bases from J, with 10 bases between. Germline assignment: CDR1 MNHEY and CDR2 SMNVEV (reference sequence). The CDR3 extends over 13 amino acids.

The rearrangement joins TRBV5-8 to TRBJ1-2, with 7 bases matching TRBD1. Germline assignment: CDR1 SGHTS and CDR2 YDEGEE. The CDR3 sequence is 15 residues long. Losses at the gene ends were 2 bases for V and 5 bases for J; bases not matched to a gene: 9. The CDR3, as DNA: TGTGCCAGCAGCTTTAAAACCGGGACAGCATATGGCTACACCTTC. Protein sequence: CASSFKTGTAYGYTF.

Comment on this clone: Other DNA sequences within the sample encode an identical CDR3. V usage is TRBV30 and J usage is TRBJ1-6; 10 nucleotides agree with TRBD1. Germline assignment: CDR1 GTSNPN and CDR2 SVGIG (reference sequence). The CDR3 is 15 amino acids. The V segment lost 1 base and the J segment 7 bases; nucleotides outside the gene matches: 4. The CDR3 spells CAWSGGQGRNSPLHF. CDR3 in DNA: TGTGCCTGGAGTGGGGGACAGGGGCGGAATTCACCCCTCCACTTT.

The chain has TRBV18 and TRBJ1-2; TRBD1 matches at 8 bases. J lost 0 bases, V lost 6 bases, and 3 bases had no gene match. The CDR3 is 14 residues long. CDR1 and CDR2 from the germline V gene are KGHSH and LQKENI. CDR3 nucleotide sequence: TGTGCCAGCTCCCGGACAGGGACTAACTATGGCTACACCTTC. Translating it yields CASSRTGTNYGYTF.

The table lists this clone with a few counts. This chain joins TRBV30 and TRBJ2-1, with TRBD2 as a possible D gene (5 bases). The CDR3 has 13 residues. V lost 0 bases and J lost 6, with 9 bases in between. Germline assignment: CDR1 GTSNPN and CDR2 SVGIG (reference sequence). The CDR3 bases are TGTGCCTGGAGTGTAGGTGGGAGCAATGAGCAGTTCTTC. Its protein product is CAWSVGGSNEQFF.

The rearrangement joins TRBV12-5 to TRBJ1-5; the D is unclear. V lost 7 bases and J lost 7, with 11 bases in between. Per the germline V gene, CDR1 is LGHNT and CDR2 is FRNRAP. This CDR3 has 12 residues. The CDR3, as DNA: TGTGCTAGTGCACCGGGAGGGCAGCCCCAGCATTTT. Its protein product is CASAPGGQPQHF.

This clone was detected only a few times. This sequence joins TRBV6-1 and TRBJ1-1; possible D gene TRBD1, 5 bases. CDR1 is MNHNS and CDR2 is SASEGT in the germline V gene. Trimming took off 3 bases at V and 0 bases at J, with 8 bases between the two ends. The CDR3 covers 14 residues. The CDR3 protein is CASSDRGLNTEAFF. CDR3 bases: TGTGCCAGCAGTGATAGGGGATTGAACACTGAAGCTTTCTTT.

The gene calls are TRBV2 and TRBJ1-4; D remains ambiguous. Germline V lookup: CDR1 SNHLY, CDR2 FYNNEI. This CDR3 comprises 10 residues. V was shortened by 4 bases and J by 11 bases, with 5 bases between the two germline ends. This CDR3 reads CASSAVKLFF. The CDR3 DNA sequence: TGTGCCAGCAGTGCGGTCAAACTGTTTTTT.

In this sample, this clone turned up once. This chain uses TRBV28 with TRBJ1-6; D unresolved. The V end lost 3 bases, the J end lost 0 bases, and 3 bases lay between the germline ends. There are 14 residues in the CDR3. Germline loops: CDR1 MDHEN, CDR2 SYDVKM. CDR3 sequence reads: CASSFDSYNSPLHF. CDR3 sequence (DNA): TGTGCCAGCAGTTTCGACTCCTATAATTCACCCCTCCACTTT.

This chain joins TRBV6-6 and TRBJ1-1, with D possibly TRBD1 on 5 matching bases. CDR3 size: 13 residues. The ends were cut back, 5 bases at V and 5 bases at J, with 12 bases in the middle. CDR1 and CDR2 from the germline V gene are MNHNY and SVGAGI (reference sequence). The DNA for the CDR3 is TGTGCCAGCAGTCGGGACGTCGGAACTGAAGCTTTCTTT. It is translated as CASSRDVGTEAFF.

V and J are TRBV10-3 and TRBJ1-1; TRBD1 matches at 9 bases. This CDR3 contains 17 residues. The J segment lost 0 bases and the V segment lost 3 bases, leaving 8 bases of the junction unmatched. CDR1 ENHRY and CDR2 SYGVKD come from the germline V gene. In DNA form, the CDR3 reads TGTGCCATCAGTGACGCCCGACAGGGGGTTATGAACACTGAAGCTTTCTTT. This encodes CAISDARQGVMNTEAFF.

Remarks on this clone: Relative to the germline gene, one junction end is altered; a read error may explain this. Other DNA sequences in the sample encode the same CDR3. The rearrangement links TRBV28 to TRBJ2-6; D gene ambiguous. Germline V gene lookup returns CDR1 MDHEN and CDR2 SYDVKM. This CDR3 region has 16 residues. CDR3 loop: CASSLMAFSGANVLTF. DNA of the CDR3: TGTGCTAGCAGTTTAATGGCGTTCTCTGGGGCCAACGTCCTGACTTTC.

The V and J genes are TRBV7-9 and TRBJ1-6; D call uncertain. The CDR3 has 16 residues. In germline, CDR1 is SEHNR, CDR2 FQNEAQ (reference sequence). Trimming removed 2 bases at V and 7 bases at J, with 15 bases between. CDR3 sequence: CASSLSTGNGNSPLHF. The DNA for the CDR3 is TGTGCCAGCAGCTTATCGACTGGGAATGGGAATTCACCCCTCCACTTT.

This clone was seen once. The chain combines TRBV29-1 with TRBJ2-3, with D unclear. CDR3 length: 14 amino acids. Germline V CDR1 and CDR2: SQVTM, ANQGSEA. V was clipped by 5 bases and J by 2 bases, with 14 bases between them. CDR3 protein: CSVPPDVITDTQYF. The CDR3 DNA follows: TGCAGCGTTCCCCCCGATGTTATCACAGATACGCAGTATTTT.

The chain employs TRBV30 and TRBJ1-1; no reliable D call. The CDR3 length is 14 residues. Germline V CDR1 and CDR2: GTSNPN, SVGIG (reference sequence). V was clipped by 0 bases and J by 0 bases, with 8 bases between them. CDR3: CAWSVSQMNTEAFF. The CDR3 coding sequence is TGTGCCTGGAGTGTGAGCCAGATGAACACTGAAGCTTTCTTT.

This clone turned up a few times. The V call is TRBV7-9, the J call TRBJ1-1; 8 nucleotides line up with TRBD1. Germline V CDR1 and CDR2: SEHNR, FQNEAQ (reference sequence). V lost 3 bases, J lost 8 bases, and 5 bases stayed unmatched. This CDR3 is 13 amino acids long. The CDR3 coding sequence is TGTGCCAGCAGCTTCCCCGGGGACAGGGAAGCTTTCTTT. Amino acids: CASSFPGDREAFF. Combining the CDR3 with reference TRBV7-9 and TRBJ1-1 gives the whole variable domain DTGVSQNPRHKITKRGQNVTFRCDPISEHNRLYWYRQTLGQGPEFLTYFQNEAQLEKSRLLSDRFSAERPKGSFSTLEIQRTEQGDSAMYLCASSFPGDREAFFGQGTRLTVV.